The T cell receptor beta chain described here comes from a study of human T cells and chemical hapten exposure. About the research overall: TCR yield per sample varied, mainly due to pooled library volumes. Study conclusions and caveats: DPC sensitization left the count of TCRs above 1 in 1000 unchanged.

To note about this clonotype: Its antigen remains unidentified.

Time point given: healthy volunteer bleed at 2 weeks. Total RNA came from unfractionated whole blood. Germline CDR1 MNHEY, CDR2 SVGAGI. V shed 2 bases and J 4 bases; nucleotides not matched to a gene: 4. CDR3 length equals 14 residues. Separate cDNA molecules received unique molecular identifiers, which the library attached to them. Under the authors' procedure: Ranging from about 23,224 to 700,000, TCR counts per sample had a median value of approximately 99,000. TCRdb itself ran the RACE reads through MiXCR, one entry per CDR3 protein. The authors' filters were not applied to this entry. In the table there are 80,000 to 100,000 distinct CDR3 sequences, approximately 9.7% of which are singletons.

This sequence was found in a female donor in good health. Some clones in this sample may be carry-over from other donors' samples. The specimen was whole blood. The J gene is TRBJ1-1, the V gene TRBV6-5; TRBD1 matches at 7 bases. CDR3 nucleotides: TGTGCCAGCAGTTACCGGGGACAGAGCACTGAAGCTTTCTTT. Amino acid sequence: CASSYRGQSTEAFF.